What follows are 7 T cell receptor beta chains derived from one specimen sequenced in a study of Graves' ophthalmopathy and Graves' hyperthyroidism. RNA transcripts served as template for amplifying TCR beta CDR3 sequences. The first round was an RT-PCR with HTBI primers, and the second round was a multiplex PCR. TCRdb analysed the multiplex PCR reads with MiXCR anew, one entry per CDR3 protein. The profile shows about 400,000 distinct CDR3 sequences, approximately 16% of them singletons. Sequencing was done on a sample of peripheral blood. These receptors all stem from a young woman with Graves' ophthalmopathy.

At least ten counts were recorded for this clonotype. The CDR3: CASSQGGVVNTEAFF. CDR3 DNA: TGCGCCAGCAGCCAAGGGGGAGTGGTGAACACTGAAGCTTTCTTT. This chain uses TRBV4-3 with TRBJ1-1; D remains unclear. Per germline, CDR1 LGHNA and CDR2 YSLEER. CDR3 length: 15 residues. V lost 1 base to trimming and J lost 0 bases, with 9 bases between them.

This clonotype was seen many times. The chain carries TRBV5-1 and TRBJ2-2; D gene uncertain. V was cut by 2 bases and J by 4 bases, with 12 bases left in between. This CDR3 contains 15 residues. Germline V gene data show CDR1 as SGHRS and CDR2 as YFSETQ. In DNA, the CDR3 is TGCGCCAGCAGCTTCCCCGGGCTAACCACCGGGGAGCTGTTTTTT. It codes for CASSFPGLTTGELFF.

This clonotype came up many times. The chain has TRBV6-2 or TRBV6-3 and TRBJ2-7, with D perhaps being TRBD1 or TRBD2 (5 bases each). V was shortened by 2 bases and J by 4 bases, with 15 bases between the two germline ends. This CDR3 is 15 amino acids long. In germline, CDR1 is MNHEY, CDR2 SVGEGT. As DNA, the CDR3 is TGTGCCAGCAGTTACCGGGGCCAAAGACAATACGAGCAGTACTTC. It specifies CASSYRGQRQYEQYF.

This clonotype was seen a few times. The rearrangement joins TRBV7-2 to TRBJ1-5; D gene uncertain. From germline, CDR1 is SGHTA and CDR2 FQGNSA. This CDR3 has 13 amino acids. Trimming removed 5 bases at V and 3 bases at J, with 8 bases between. The CDR3 reads CASSVELNQPQHF. DNA of the CDR3: TGTGCCAGCAGCGTGGAACTCAATCAGCCCCAGCATTTT.

This clonotype was seen many times. J is TRBJ2-7 and V is TRBV6-5; D is possibly TRBD1 (7 bases). Trimming shortened V by 0 bases and J by 2 bases, and 11 bases separated the two germline ends. Per the germline V gene, CDR1 is MNHEY and CDR2 is SVGAGI. The CDR3 totals 15 residues. The CDR3 loop reads CASSYSARGAYEQYF. In DNA, the CDR3 is TGTGCCAGCAGTTACTCTGCCAGGGGGGCCTACGAGCAGTACTTC.

At least ten counts were recorded for this clonotype. The rearrangement links TRBV6-2 or TRBV6-3 to TRBJ1-2; maybe TRBD1 (6 bases). This CDR3 has 15 amino acids. V lost 5 bases to trimming and J lost 8 bases, with 21 bases between them. Looked up from germline, CDR1 is MNHEY and CDR2 is SVGEGT. The CDR3 loop is CASSPWAGTTEGYTF. The CDR3 coding sequence is TGTGCCAGCAGTCCCTGGGCTGGGACAACGGAAGGCTACACCTTC.

This clonotype showed up just a few times. The rearrangement joins TRBV7-3 to TRBJ2-2, with 7 bases matching TRBD2. The CDR3 spans 14 residues. Germline CDR1 is SGHTA and CDR2 is FQGTGA. The V and J ends lost 3 bases and 7 bases, in that order; junction bases with no gene match: 5. The CDR3 region is CASSFVGGNGELFF. CDR3 nucleotide sequence: TGTGCCAGCAGCTTTGTCGGGGGGAACGGGGAGCTGTTTTTT.